This T cell receptor beta chain was observed in a study of identifying expanded T cells in peripheral blood. Whole-study results and caveats: Technical replicates showed approximately 1.2 changed clones; approximately two weeks roughly 18; four weeks 19.

In the case of this clone: Its antigen is not known.

Healthy donors had no documented immune events, such as infections, while sampled. The V gene lost 8 bases and the J gene lost 1 base, with 12 bases spanning the gap. The CDR3 sequence is 14 residues long. The germline V gene has CDR1 SNHLY and CDR2 FYNNEI. Method: immunoSEQ multiplex PCR; TCRdb's copy keeps in-frame clones and lacks some. The sample records 85,000 to 100,000 clones, about nine tenths being singletons. The sequenced material came from blood. This receptor was identified in a person aged 18 to 75 in good health. This chain joins TRBV2 and TRBJ2-1, with D possibly being TRBD1 (5 bases). In nucleotides, the CDR3 is TGTGCCAGCGAAGTGGGGCGGTCCTACAATGAGCAGTTCTTC. Amino acids: CASEVGRSYNEQFF.